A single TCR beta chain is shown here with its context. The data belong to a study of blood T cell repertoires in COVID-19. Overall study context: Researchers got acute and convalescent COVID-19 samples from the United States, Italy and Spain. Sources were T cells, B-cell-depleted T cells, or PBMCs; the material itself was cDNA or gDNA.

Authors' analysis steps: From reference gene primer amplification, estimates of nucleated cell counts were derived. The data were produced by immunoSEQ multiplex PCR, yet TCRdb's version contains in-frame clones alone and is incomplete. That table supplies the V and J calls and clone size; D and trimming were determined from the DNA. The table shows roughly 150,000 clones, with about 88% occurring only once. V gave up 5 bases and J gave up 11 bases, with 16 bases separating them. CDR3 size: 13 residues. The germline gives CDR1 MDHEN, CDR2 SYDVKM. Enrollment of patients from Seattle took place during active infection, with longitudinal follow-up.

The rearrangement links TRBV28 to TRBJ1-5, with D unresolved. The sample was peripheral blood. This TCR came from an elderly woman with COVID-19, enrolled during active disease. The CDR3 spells CASSPEVRGAQHF. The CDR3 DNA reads TGTGCCAGCAGTCCCGAAGTTCGCGGCGCCCAGCATTTT.